These T cell receptor beta chains were read from a single sample in a study of cytomegalovirus exposure and HLA in healthy donors. The table came from immunoSEQ multiplex PCR; TCRdb's copy has only in-frame clones and leaves some out. Here the sample spans about 140,000 clones, roughly three quarters being singletons. Sequenced: PBMCs. These receptors came from a man aged 30 to 45 in good health and CMV-seronegative. Each CDR3 is given with its conserved first and last residue. The D gene is left open where the match is weak. Size is omitted from some rows. Given values are once, few, many or a class for expanded clones.

d_call clone_size j_call v_call cdr3_aa cdr3_nt
TRBD1 . TRBJ1-2 TRBV28 CASIQQGVNYGYTF TGTGCCAGCATCCAACAGGGGGTTAACTATGGCTACACCTTC
TRBD2 . TRBJ2-7 TRBV4-1 CASSQDAGGRVNEQYF TGCGCCAGCAGCCAAGATGCTGGCGGGAGAGTCAACGAGCAGTACTTC
. . TRBJ2-7 TRBV6-5 CASRTLGRGTYEQYF TGTGCCAGCAGAACCCTAGGACGGGGGACCTACGAGCAGTACTTC
. . TRBJ2-7 TRBV30 CAWSISYEQYF TGTGCCTGGAGTATATCCTACGAGCAGTACTTC
TRBD2 once TRBJ2-5 TRBV15 CATSRDGVSGSPKTQYF TGTGCCACCAGCAGAGATGGGGTTAGCGGGAGCCCTAAGACCCAGTACTTC
. . TRBJ1-1 TRBV28 CASSSPYIGGVTEAFF TGTGCCAGCAGTTCCCCGTACATAGGGGGGGTCACTGAAGCTTTCTTT
TRBD2 few TRBJ2-1 TRBV28 CASSFLRLAGENEQFF TGTGCCAGCAGTTTTCTTCGACTAGCGGGAGAAAATGAGCAGTTCTTC
TRBD2 . TRBJ2-1 TRBV10-3 CAISVREGLTNEQFF TGTGCCATCAGTGTGCGGGAGGGCCTAACCAATGAGCAGTTCTTC
. once TRBJ1-4 TRBV28 CASTTAEGEKLFF TGTGCCAGCACAACAGCGGAGGGTGAAAAACTGTTTTTT
. . TRBJ1-4 TRBV6-1 CASTRESNEKLFF TGTGCCAGCACCCGGGAGTCAAATGAAAAACTGTTTTTT
TRBD2 . TRBJ2-2 TRBV6-5 CASSYSPAGGTGELFF TGTGCCAGCAGTTACTCCCCAGCGGGAGGAACCGGGGAGCTGTTTTTT
TRBD1 . TRBJ2-5 TRBV5-1 CASTRQGRETQYF TGCGCCAGCACACGACAGGGGCGAGAGACCCAGTACTTC
. few TRBJ1-4 TRBV7-9 CASGQTQKLFF TGTGCCAGCGGGCAAACTCAAAAACTGTTTTTT
TRBD2 . TRBJ2-1 TRBV4-2 CASSSREGLYNEQFF TGTGCCAGCAGCTCTCGGGAGGGCCTGTACAATGAGCAGTTCTTC
TRBD2 few TRBJ2-6 TRBV5-6 CASTSGVGDLSSGANVLTF TGTGCCAGCACCAGCGGGGTGGGCGATCTCAGCTCTGGGGCCAACGTCCTGACTTTC
TRBD2 . TRBJ2-5 TRBV5-4 CASSRTTSAQETQYF TGTGCCAGCAGCCGGACGACTAGCGCGCAAGAGACCCAGTACTTC
TRBD1 . TRBJ1-1 TRBV5-1 CASSTDRGVGRTEAFF TGCGCCAGCAGCACGGACAGGGGGGTCGGTCGGACTGAAGCTTTCTTT
. . TRBJ1-2 TRBV6-5 CASSYSYANYGYTF TGTGCCAGCAGTTACTCGTACGCGAACTATGGCTACACCTTC
. few TRBJ1-5 TRBV7-9 CASSLDLSGGSQHF TGTGCCAGCAGCTTAGATCTGTCGGGAGGGTCCCAGCATTTT
. . TRBJ2-1 TRBV15 CATSRDGGAAGEQFF TGTGCCACCAGCAGAGATGGGGGAGCGGCGGGAGAGCAGTTCTTC
TRBD2 . TRBJ2-3 TRBV5-1 CASSQRTSGTDTQYF TGCGCCAGCAGCCAGAGGACTAGCGGCACAGATACGCAGTATTTT
TRBD1 . TRBJ1-1 TRBV29-1 CSARTGMPTEAFF TGCAGCGCTCGGACAGGGATGCCCACTGAAGCTTTCTTT
. . TRBJ2-1 TRBV15 CATSTPLQSYNEQFF TGTGCCACCAGCACCCCCTTACAGTCCTACAATGAGCAGTTCTTC
TRBD1 . TRBJ2-3 TRBV28 CASSFPQGAQDTQYF TGTGCCAGCAGTTTCCCACAGGGGGCGCAAGATACGCAGTATTTT
TRBD2 . TRBJ2-1 TRBV29-1 CSVAFSSGPNEQFF TGCAGCGTTGCCTTTTCTAGCGGCCCGAATGAGCAGTTCTTC
. . TRBJ1-5 TRBV10-1 CASSTPRIGGPQQPQHF TGCGCCAGCAGTACCCCCCGTATCGGGGGGCCCCAACAGCCCCAGCATTTT
. once TRBJ1-5 TRBV19 CASSITGPVQPQHF TGTGCCAGTAGTATCACAGGCCCCGTTCAGCCCCAGCATTTT
TRBD2 . TRBJ2-3 TRBV19 CASSSTSGRKDTQYF TGTGCCAGTAGTTCCACTAGCGGGAGAAAAGATACGCAGTATTTT
TRBD2 once TRBJ2-1 TRBV9 CASSVGGGTYNEQFF TGTGCCAGCAGCGTAGGGGGGGGAACCTACAATGAGCAGTTCTTC
TRBD2 . TRBJ2-7 TRBV28 CASSFPLREAEQYF TGTGCCAGCAGTTTCCCCCTCCGGGAGGCCGAGCAGTACTTC
. few TRBJ2-7 TRBV10-3 CAISNLGLGPSYEQYF TGTGCCATCAGCAATCTGGGACTTGGACCCTCCTACGAGCAGTACTTC
. . TRBJ2-1 TRBV7-2 CASSPAGNEQFF TGTGCCAGCAGCCCCGCCGGGAATGAGCAGTTCTTC
. . TRBJ2-1 TRBV6-1 CASSHGSNEQFF TGTGCCAGCAGCCACGGGAGCAATGAGCAGTTCTTC
TRBD2 . TRBJ2-3 TRBV13 CASSFTVLPGGTQYF TGTGCCAGCAGCTTTACAGTCTTACCGGGGGGTACGCAGTATTTT
. . TRBJ1-1 TRBV15 CATAPRGAEAFF TGTGCCACCGCTCCTCGGGGAGCTGAAGCTTTCTTT
. once TRBJ1-3 TRBV29-1 CSGQGTGNTIYF TGCAGCGGGCAGGGGACTGGAAACACCATATATTTT
. few TRBJ1-1 TRBV29-1 CSVEGQAGGTEAFF TGCAGCGTTGAAGGGCAGGCCGGGGGCACTGAAGCTTTCTTT
. . TRBJ2-7 TRBV7-9 CASSLVGLGYEQYF TGTGCCAGCAGCTTAGTGGGACTGGGATACGAGCAGTACTTC
TRBD2 . TRBJ2-3 TRBV9 CASSDSGSTDTQYF TGTGCCAGCAGCGATAGCGGGAGCACAGATACGCAGTATTTT
. . TRBJ1-1 TRBV27 CASSLHRLNTEAFF TGTGCCAGCAGTTTGCACAGATTGAACACTGAAGCTTTCTTT
TRBD2 . TRBJ2-7 TRBV7-6 CASSPEPSGSYEQYF TGTGCCAGCAGCCCAGAACCTAGCGGTTCTTACGAGCAGTACTTC
. few TRBJ2-7 TRBV28 CASRPLTGSSYEQYF TGTGCCAGCAGGCCTTTGACTGGGAGCTCCTACGAGCAGTACTTC
. . TRBJ1-1 TRBV5-4 CASSLQQASEAFF TGTGCCAGCAGCCTACAACAGGCTTCTGAAGCTTTCTTT
TRBD1 . TRBJ1-1 TRBV28 CASSLLGQMNTEAFF TGTGCCAGCAGTTTATTGGGACAGATGAACACTGAAGCTTTCTTT
. . TRBJ2-3 TRBV30 CAWSVDSSLGPQYF TGTGCCTGGAGTGTCGACAGCTCCCTGGGGCCGCAGTATTTT
. . TRBJ1-4 TRBV30 CAWSFGSATNEKLFF TGTGCCTGGAGTTTCGGCAGCGCAACTAATGAAAAACTGTTTTTT
. . TRBJ2-7 TRBV6-5 CASSYLKGGYEQYF TGTGCCAGCAGTTACTTGAAAGGGGGCTACGAGCAGTACTTC
TRBD2 . TRBJ2-3 TRBV4-1 CASSQEGRAGFTDTQYF TGCGCCAGCAGCCAAGAGGGTCGAGCGGGGTTCACAGATACGCAGTATTTT
TRBD1 . TRBJ2-3 TRBV28 CASSAGGDTQYF TGTGCCAGCAGTGCAGGGGGCGATACGCAGTATTTT
. . TRBJ2-7 TRBV7-9 CASTREGSRNEQYF TGTGCCAGCACCCGTGAGGGCTCGAGGAACGAGCAGTACTTC
. . TRBJ2-2 TRBV30 CASLEAGRNTGELFF TGTGCCTCCCTCGAAGCCGGGAGGAACACCGGGGAGCTGTTTTTT
TRBD2 . TRBJ2-7 TRBV4-1 CASSQEGREGNEQYF TGCGCCAGCAGCCAAGAGGGCAGGGAGGGGAACGAGCAGTACTTC